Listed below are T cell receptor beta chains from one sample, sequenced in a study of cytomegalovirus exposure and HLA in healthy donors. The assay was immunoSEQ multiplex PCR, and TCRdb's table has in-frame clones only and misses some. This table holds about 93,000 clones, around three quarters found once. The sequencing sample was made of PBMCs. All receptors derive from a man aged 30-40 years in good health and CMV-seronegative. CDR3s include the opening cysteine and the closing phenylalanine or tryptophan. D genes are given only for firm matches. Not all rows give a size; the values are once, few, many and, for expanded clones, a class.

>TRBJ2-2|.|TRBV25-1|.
CASRGPNTGELFF
TGTGCCAGCAGGGGCCCGAACACCGGGGAGCTGTTTTTT
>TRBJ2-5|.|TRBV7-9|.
CASSFGGFGETQYF
TGTGCCAGCAGCTTCGGAGGCTTCGGGGAGACCCAGTACTTC
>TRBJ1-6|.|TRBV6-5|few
CASSYSSSDSPLHF
TGTGCCAGCAGTTACTCCAGCAGCGATTCACCCCTCCACTTT
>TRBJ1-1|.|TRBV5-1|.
CASSLTRSTEAFF
TGCGCCAGCAGCCTTACCCGGTCCACTGAAGCTTTCTTT
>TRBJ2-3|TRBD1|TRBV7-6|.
CASSPLGGQGFTDTQYF
TGTGCCAGCAGCCCCTTGGGGGGACAGGGATTCACAGATACGCAGTATTTT
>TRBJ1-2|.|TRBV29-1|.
CSVEDETIYNYGYTF
TGCAGCGTTGAAGACGAAACGATCTATAACTATGGCTACACCTTC
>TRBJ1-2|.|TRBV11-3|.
CASSQPQGRGYTF
TGTGCCAGCAGCCAACCCCAGGGGCGAGGCTACACCTTC
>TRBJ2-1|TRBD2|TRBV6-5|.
CASEGLAGKQFF
TGTGCCAGTGAAGGACTAGCGGGTAAGCAGTTCTTC
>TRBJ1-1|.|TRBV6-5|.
CASSLGRGITEAFF
TGTGCCAGCAGCTTAGGAAGGGGGATCACTGAAGCTTTCTTT
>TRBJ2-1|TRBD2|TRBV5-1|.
CASSLDREGHEQFF
TGCGCCAGCAGCTTGGATAGGGAGGGCCATGAGCAGTTCTTC
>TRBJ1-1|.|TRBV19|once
CASSSSGNLNTEAFF
TGTGCCAGTAGTAGTTCAGGAAATTTGAACACTGAAGCTTTCTTT
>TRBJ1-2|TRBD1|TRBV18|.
CASSSDRDSYGYTF
TGTGCCAGCTCTTCGGACAGGGATAGCTATGGCTACACCTTC
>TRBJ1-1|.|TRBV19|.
CASSLGAGIKEAFF
TGTGCCAGTAGTCTCGGGGCGGGAATCAAAGAAGCTTTCTTT
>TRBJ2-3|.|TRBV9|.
CASSFREGTDTQYF
TGTGCCAGCAGCTTCAGGGAAGGCACAGATACGCAGTATTTT
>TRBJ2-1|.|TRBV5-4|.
CASIPTGRNEQFF
TGTGCCAGCATTCCGACAGGCAGGAATGAGCAGTTCTTC
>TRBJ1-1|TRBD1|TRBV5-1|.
CASSLGTGDTEAFF
TGCGCCAGCAGCTTGGGGACAGGGGACACTGAAGCTTTCTTT
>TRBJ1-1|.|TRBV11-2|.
CASSSLGGGGNTEAFF
TGTGCCAGCAGCTCTCTGGGGGGGGGAGGGAACACTGAAGCTTTCTTT
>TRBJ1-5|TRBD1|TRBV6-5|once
CASRETGGSNQPQHF
TGTGCCAGCAGAGAGACAGGGGGAAGCAATCAGCCCCAGCATTTT
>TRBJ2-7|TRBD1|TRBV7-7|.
CASSLGTGPYYEQYF
TGTGCCAGCAGCCTAGGGACAGGGCCATACTACGAGCAGTACTTC
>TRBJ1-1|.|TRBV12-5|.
CASAYNRQGNTEAFF
TGTGCTAGTGCCTACAACAGGCAGGGGAACACTGAAGCTTTCTTT
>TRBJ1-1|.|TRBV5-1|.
CASRAGAMNTEAFF
TGCGCCAGCAGGGCAGGGGCCATGAACACTGAAGCTTTCTTT
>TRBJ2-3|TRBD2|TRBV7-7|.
CASSLGGGDTDTQYF
TGTGCCAGCAGCTTAGGGGGGGGTGATACAGATACGCAGTATTTT
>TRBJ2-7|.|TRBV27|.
CASGTHEQYF
TGTGCCAGCGGTACACACGAGCAGTACTTC
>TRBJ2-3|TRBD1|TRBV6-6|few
CASSYGKGARTDTQYF
TGTGCCAGCAGTTACGGCAAGGGGGCGAGAACAGATACGCAGTATTTT
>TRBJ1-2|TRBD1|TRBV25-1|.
CASTPGQGVSYGYTF
TGTGCCAGCACCCCCGGGCAGGGGGTCTCCTATGGCTACACCTTC
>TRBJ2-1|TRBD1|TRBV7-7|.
CASSLVGTGSSYNEQFF
TGTGCCAGCAGCTTAGTAGGGACAGGGAGCTCCTACAATGAGCAGTTCTTC
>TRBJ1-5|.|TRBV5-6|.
CASSQSQRAGVGSNQPQHF
TGTGCCAGCAGCCAATCCCAACGCGCAGGGGTTGGTAGCAATCAGCCCCAGCATTTT
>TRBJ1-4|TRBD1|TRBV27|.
CASSEWTGGDEKLFF
TGTGCCAGCAGTGAATGGACAGGGGGCGACGAAAAACTGTTTTTT
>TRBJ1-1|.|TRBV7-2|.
CASSFREISEAFF
TGTGCCAGCAGCTTTAGGGAGATCTCTGAAGCTTTCTTT
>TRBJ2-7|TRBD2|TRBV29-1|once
CSIRILAGPYEQYF
TGCAGCATTAGGATCCTAGCGGGACCTTACGAGCAGTACTTC
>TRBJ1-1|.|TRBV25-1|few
CASLGREVAEAFF
TGTGCCAGCCTGGGGAGAGAAGTTGCTGAAGCTTTCTTT
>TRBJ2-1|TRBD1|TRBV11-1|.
CASSLVVLAGGYEQFF
TGTGCCAGCAGCTTAGTTGTTTTGGCAGGGGGATACGAGCAGTTCTTC
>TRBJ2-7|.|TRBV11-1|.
CASSFGGNRAHLYEQYF
TGTGCCAGCAGCTTCGGTGGAAACAGGGCTCACCTCTACGAGCAGTACTTC
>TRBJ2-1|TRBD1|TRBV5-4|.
CASSLLRTGVGEQFF
TGTGCCAGCAGCTTGCTTAGGACAGGGGTCGGTGAGCAGTTCTTC
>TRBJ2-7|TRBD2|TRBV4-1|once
CASSFTSGGTYEQYF
TGCGCCAGCAGCTTTACTAGCGGGGGGACCTACGAGCAGTACTTC
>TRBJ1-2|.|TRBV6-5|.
CASSQTVLNYGYTF
TGTGCCAGCAGTCAGACAGTCCTAAACTATGGCTACACCTTC
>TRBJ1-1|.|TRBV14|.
CASSQDAALMNTEAFF
TGTGCCAGCAGCCAAGACGCGGCTTTGATGAACACTGAAGCTTTCTTT
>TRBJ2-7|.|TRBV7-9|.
CASSFWERGTYEQYF
TGTGCCAGCAGCTTCTGGGAGAGAGGCACCTACGAGCAGTACTTC
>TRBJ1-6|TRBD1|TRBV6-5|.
CASSFRTGGESPLHF
TGTGCCAGCAGTTTTCGGACAGGGGGAGAATCACCCCTCCACTTT
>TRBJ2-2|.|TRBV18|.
CASSPLQANTGELFF
TGTGCCAGCTCACCCCTACAGGCCAACACCGGGGAGCTGTTTTTT